The 10 T cell receptor beta chains in this list originate from one sample, sequenced in a study of technical replicates of blood from a handful of donors. Using immunoSEQ multiplex PCR, the repertoire was profiled, and TCRdb retains in-frame clones only, with some absent. Here the sample spans tens of thousands of clones, about 94% being singletons. The source material was T cells isolated from PBMCs. Receptors originate from a human donor in good health.

The chain carries TRBV28 and TRBJ2-7; 8 nucleotides line up with TRBD1. Germline values: CDR1 MDHEN, CDR2 SYDVKM. V lost 3 bases, J lost 4 bases, and 5 bases stayed unmatched. The CDR3 is made up of 14 amino acids. CDR3 DNA: TGTGCCAGCAGTTTCGGCGGGACAGGTTACGAGCAGTACTTC. Encoded protein: CASSFGGTGYEQYF.

The chain links TRBV10-3 to TRBJ2-1; 7 positions match TRBD1. The CDR3 extends over 13 amino acids. Losses at the gene ends were 8 bases for V and 7 bases for J; bases not matched to a gene: 8. From germline, CDR1 is ENHRY and CDR2 SYGVKD. The CDR3 is CAIGTEGDNEQFF. CDR3 in DNA: TGTGCCATCGGGACAGAAGGAGATAATGAGCAGTTCTTC.

The chain employs TRBV11-2 and TRBJ2-1; D possibly corresponds to TRBD2 (6 bases). Trimming stripped 1 base from V and 5 bases from J, with 12 bases between. The CDR3 consists of 15 residues. In germline, CDR1 is SGHAT, CDR2 FQNNGV. The CDR3 region is CASSLVFGSNNEQFF. Here the CDR3 DNA reads TGTGCCAGCAGCTTAGTCTTCGGGAGTAACAATGAGCAGTTCTTC. The entire variable domain, with the rest obtained from reference TRBV11-2 and TRBJ2-1, is as follows: EAGVAQSPRYKIIEKRQSVAFWCNPISGHATLYWYQQILGQGPKLLIQFQNNGVVDDSQLPKDRFSAERLKGVDSTLKIQPAKLEDSAVYLCASSLVFGSNNEQFFGPGTRLTVL.

The chain couples TRBV28 to TRBJ2-1; 11 bases align to TRBD2. The germline gives CDR1 MDHEN, CDR2 SYDVKM. The ends lost 2 bases at V and 5 bases at J; junction bases unmatched: 2. The CDR3 sequence is 15 residues long. The CDR3 sequence is CASSLTSGSHNEQFF. The CDR3 DNA reads as TGTGCCAGCAGTTTAACTAGCGGGAGTCACAATGAGCAGTTCTTC.

CDR3 amino acids: CASSETSGSPETQYF. As DNA, the CDR3 is TGTGCCAGCAGTGAAACTAGCGGGAGCCCAGAGACCCAGTACTTC. The rearrangement joins TRBV6-1 to TRBJ2-5; 11 bases line up with TRBD2. The CDR3 runs to 15 residues. The ends lost 2 bases at V and 4 bases at J; junction bases unmatched: 3. Per the germline V gene, CDR1 is MNHNS and CDR2 is SASEGT.

This chain connects TRBV5-6 to TRBJ1-1, with TRBD1 identical over 9 bases. The J segment lost 6 bases and the V segment lost 3 bases, leaving 3 bases of the junction unmatched. The V gene's germline CDR1 is SGHDT and CDR2 YYEEEE. The CDR3 has 13 amino acids. The CDR3 sequence: CASSSTGGPEAFF. In nucleotides, the CDR3 is TGTGCCAGCAGCTCGACAGGGGGGCCTGAAGCTTTCTTT.

The gene calls are TRBV28 and TRBJ2-3; D gene uncertain. The germline V and J ends were trimmed by 4 bases and 3 bases, with 11 bases remaining between them. CDR3 length: 14 amino acids. Germline assignment: CDR1 MDHEN and CDR2 SYDVKM. The CDR3 here is CASSSLSGTDTQYF. CDR3 nucleotide sequence: TGTGCCAGCAGTTCTCTGTCCGGGACAGATACGCAGTATTTT.

The chain's CDR3 is CASSPRKLAGGSEQYF. The CDR3 region has the DNA TGCGCCAGCAGCCCGAGAAAACTAGCGGGAGGGAGTGAGCAGTACTTC. The V call is TRBV5-1, the J call TRBJ2-7; 13 positions match TRBD2. The V and J ends lost 4 bases and 7 bases, in that order; junction bases with no gene match: 11. The CDR3 consists of 16 residues. Germline CDR1 is SGHRS and CDR2 is YFSETQ.

CDR3 nucleotide sequence: TGCGCCAGCAGCCAAGAGAGGGAAATTTCCTACGAGCAGTACTTC. Translating gives CASSQEREISYEQYF. V and J are TRBV4-1 and TRBJ2-7, with D possibly TRBD2 on 5 matching bases. CDR3 length: 15 residues. Germline CDR1 and CDR2: MGHRA and YSYEKL. V dropped 0 bases and J dropped 1 base, with 10 bases sitting between them.

The count of this clone is one. This rearrangement joins TRBV9 to TRBJ1-5, with TRBD1 identical over 12 bases. Unmatched junction bases numbered 10, after V lost 4 bases and J lost 8 bases. This CDR3 has 16 residues. Germline V CDR1 and CDR2: SGDLS, YYNGEE. The CDR3 loop reads CASSPGQGAVNEPQHF. The CDR3 region has the DNA TGTGCCAGCAGCCCGGGACAGGGGGCTGTGAATGAGCCCCAGCATTTT.